This is a list of T cell receptor beta chains from one sample in a study of blood T cell repertoires in COVID-19. TCRdb's copy holds only in-frame clones and misses some; the assay was immunoSEQ multiplex PCR. The sample carries about 120,000 clones, over 75% recorded once. Input material: peripheral blood. The source is a man older than 75 with active or convalescent COVID-19. CDR3s leave out the opening cysteine and the closing phenylalanine or tryptophan. D genes are given only for firm matches.

TRBV7-9	-	TRBJ1-1	ASSLAEVNTEAF
TRBV11-2	TRBD2	TRBJ2-1	ASSRLAGSVYEQF
TRBV6-5	TRBD1	TRBJ1-5	ASTQGGVSNQPQH
TRBV5-6	-	TRBJ1-6	ASSLDRRPPLH
TRBV7-3	-	TRBJ2-5	ASSPRHAGSQETQY
TRBV5-1	TRBD2	TRBJ2-5	ASSFLSGSGETQY
TRBV10-3	TRBD2	TRBJ2-1	AISSSGGAYNEQF
TRBV6-5	-	TRBJ1-2	ASRPGDYGYT
TRBV5-1	-	TRBJ2-3	ASSGEDPSTDTQY
TRBV4-2	-	TRBJ1-1	ASSQVSVLENTEAF
TRBV6-6	TRBD2	TRBJ2-7	ASSRLAGPLTSSYEQY
TRBV19	-	TRBJ2-7	ASSIGRDSYEQY
TRBV6-5	TRBD1	TRBJ2-1	ASSPGQGYNEQF
TRBV27	TRBD1	TRBJ2-1	ASSFGTGSYNEQF
TRBV6-5	-	TRBJ1-2	ASSYARATYGYT
TRBV7-8	TRBD1	TRBJ1-4	ASSLGQGSEKLF
TRBV7-3	TRBD2	TRBJ2-1	ASTLGLAGAYNEQF
TRBV29-1	TRBD1	TRBJ1-2	SGRQGDYGYT
TRBV18	-	TRBJ1-4	ASSPPTEREKLF
TRBV28	TRBD1	TRBJ2-7	ASSPPIGQGSYEQY
TRBV2	-	TRBJ1-2	ASSTGGGYGYT
TRBV7-8	-	TRBJ2-7	ASSPNYEQY
TRBV18	TRBD1	TRBJ2-3	ASSPLVGTGIRDTQY
TRBV7-2	-	TRBJ1-1	ASSLASGRTEAF
TRBV12-5	-	TRBJ1-4	ASALGSNEKLF
TRBV24-1	TRBD2	TRBJ2-2	ATSDLLAGGKNTGELF
TRBV2	-	TRBJ1-3	ASSEGWGLNSGNTIY
TRBV6-5	TRBD1	TRBJ1-4	ASNSRTGGVEKLF
TRBV4-1	TRBD1	TRBJ2-7	ASSHQGTVEQY
TRBV30	-	TRBJ1-4	AWSVPGTLEKLF
TRBV18	-	TRBJ1-2	ASSIRGRDNYGYT